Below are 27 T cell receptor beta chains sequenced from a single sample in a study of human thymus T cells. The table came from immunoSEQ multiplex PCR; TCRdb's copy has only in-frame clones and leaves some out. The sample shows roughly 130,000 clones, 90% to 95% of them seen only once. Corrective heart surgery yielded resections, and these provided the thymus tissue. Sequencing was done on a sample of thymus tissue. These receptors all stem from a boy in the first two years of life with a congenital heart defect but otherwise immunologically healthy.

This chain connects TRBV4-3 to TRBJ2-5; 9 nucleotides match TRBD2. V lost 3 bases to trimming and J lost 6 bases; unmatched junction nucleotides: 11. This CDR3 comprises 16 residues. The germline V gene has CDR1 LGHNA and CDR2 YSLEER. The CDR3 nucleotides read TGCGCCAGCAGCCACTCAGCGGGGGGTCTGTTAAAGACCCAGTACTTC. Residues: CASSHSAGGLLKTQYF.

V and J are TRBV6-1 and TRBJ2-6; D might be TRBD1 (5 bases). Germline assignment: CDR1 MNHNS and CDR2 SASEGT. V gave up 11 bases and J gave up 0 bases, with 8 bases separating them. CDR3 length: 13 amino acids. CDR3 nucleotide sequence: TGTGCCTTCAGGGTCTCTGGGGCCAACGTCCTGACTTTC. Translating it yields CAFRVSGANVLTF.

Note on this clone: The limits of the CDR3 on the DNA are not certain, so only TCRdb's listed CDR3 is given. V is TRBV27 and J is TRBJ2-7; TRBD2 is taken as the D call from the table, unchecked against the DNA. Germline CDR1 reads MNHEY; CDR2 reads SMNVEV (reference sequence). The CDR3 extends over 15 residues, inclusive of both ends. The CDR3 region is CASSFGPGRSYEQYF.

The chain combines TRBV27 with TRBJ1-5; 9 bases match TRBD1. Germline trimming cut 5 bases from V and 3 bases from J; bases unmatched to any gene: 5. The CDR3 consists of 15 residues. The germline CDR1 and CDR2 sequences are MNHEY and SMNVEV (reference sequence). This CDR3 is CASSPWDRANQPQHF. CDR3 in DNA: TGTGCCAGCAGTCCGTGGGACAGGGCCAATCAGCCCCAGCATTTT.

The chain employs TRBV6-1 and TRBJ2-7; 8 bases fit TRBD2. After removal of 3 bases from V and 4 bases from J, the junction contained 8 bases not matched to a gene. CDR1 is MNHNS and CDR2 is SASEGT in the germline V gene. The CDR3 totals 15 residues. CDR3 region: CASSDWGGGPYEQYF. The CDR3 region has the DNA TGTGCCAGCAGTGACTGGGGCGGGGGGCCGTACGAGCAGTACTTC.

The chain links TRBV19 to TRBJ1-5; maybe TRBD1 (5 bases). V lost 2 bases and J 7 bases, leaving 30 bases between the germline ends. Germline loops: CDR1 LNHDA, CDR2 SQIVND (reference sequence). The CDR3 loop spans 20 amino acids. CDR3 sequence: CASSIKHRPASLVNPQPQHF. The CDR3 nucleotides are TGTGCCAGTAGTATAAAGCACAGGCCCGCCTCGCTAGTAAACCCCCAGCCCCAGCATTTT.

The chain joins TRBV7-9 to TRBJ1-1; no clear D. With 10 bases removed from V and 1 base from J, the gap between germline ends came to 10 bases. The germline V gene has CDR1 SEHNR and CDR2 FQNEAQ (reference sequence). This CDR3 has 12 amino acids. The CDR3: CAMEKGNTEAFF. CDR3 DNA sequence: TGTGCCATGGAGAAGGGGAACACTGAAGCTTTCTTT.

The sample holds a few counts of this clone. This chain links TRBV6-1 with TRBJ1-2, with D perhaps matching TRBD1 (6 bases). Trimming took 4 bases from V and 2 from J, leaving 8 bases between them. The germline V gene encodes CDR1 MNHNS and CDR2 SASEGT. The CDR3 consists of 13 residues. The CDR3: CASSVRGNYGYTF. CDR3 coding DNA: TGTGCCAGCAGTGTCAGGGGCAACTATGGCTACACCTTC.

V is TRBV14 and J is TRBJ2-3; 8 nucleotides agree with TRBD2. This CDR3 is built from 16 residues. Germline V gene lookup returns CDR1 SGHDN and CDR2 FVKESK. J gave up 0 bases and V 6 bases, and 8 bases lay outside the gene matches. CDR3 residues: CASRPRGGGSTDTQYF. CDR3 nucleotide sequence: TGTGCCAGCAGACCTCGGGGCGGGGGGAGCACAGATACGCAGTATTTT.

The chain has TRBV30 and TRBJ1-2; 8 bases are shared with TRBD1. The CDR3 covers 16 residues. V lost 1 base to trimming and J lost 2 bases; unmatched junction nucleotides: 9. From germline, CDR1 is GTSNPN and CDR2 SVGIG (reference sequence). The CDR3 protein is CAWSGPPGQDNYGYTF. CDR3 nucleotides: TGTGCCTGGAGTGGACCTCCGGGACAGGACAACTATGGCTACACCTTC.

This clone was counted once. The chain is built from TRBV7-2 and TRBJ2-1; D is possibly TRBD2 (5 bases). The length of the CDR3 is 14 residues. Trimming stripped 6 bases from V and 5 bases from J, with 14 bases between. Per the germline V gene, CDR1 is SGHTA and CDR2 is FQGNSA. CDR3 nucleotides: TGTGCCAGCAGTCCTCGGGGTCTTAACAATGAGCAGTTCTTC. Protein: CASSPRGLNNEQFF.

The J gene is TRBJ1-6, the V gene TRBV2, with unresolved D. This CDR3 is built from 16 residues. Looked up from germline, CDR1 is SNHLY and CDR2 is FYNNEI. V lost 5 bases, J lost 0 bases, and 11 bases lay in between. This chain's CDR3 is CASSQGGSSYNSPLHF. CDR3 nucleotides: TGTGCCAGCAGTCAAGGAGGTAGCTCCTATAATTCACCCCTCCACTTT.

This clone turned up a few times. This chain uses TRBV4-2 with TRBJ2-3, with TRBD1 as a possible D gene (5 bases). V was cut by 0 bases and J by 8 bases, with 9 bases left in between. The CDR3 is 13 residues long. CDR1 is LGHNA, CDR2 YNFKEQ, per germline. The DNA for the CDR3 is TGTGCCAGCAGCCAAGAGCTTCAGGGTACGCAGTATTTT. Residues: CASSQELQGTQYF.

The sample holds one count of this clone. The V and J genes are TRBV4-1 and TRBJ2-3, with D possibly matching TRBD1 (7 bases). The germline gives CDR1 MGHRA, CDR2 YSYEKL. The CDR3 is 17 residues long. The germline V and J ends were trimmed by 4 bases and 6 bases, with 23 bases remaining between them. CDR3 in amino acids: CASSPSPGRGEVDTQYF. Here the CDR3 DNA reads TGCGCCAGCAGCCCCTCCCCCGGCAGGGGGGAAGTGGATACGCAGTATTTT.

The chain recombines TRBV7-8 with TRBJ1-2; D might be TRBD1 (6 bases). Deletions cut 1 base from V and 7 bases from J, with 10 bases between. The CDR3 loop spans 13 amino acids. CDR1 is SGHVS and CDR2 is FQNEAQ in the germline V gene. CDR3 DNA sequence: TGTGCCAGCAGCTTAGACAGGGACCTTGGCTACACCTTC. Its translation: CASSLDRDLGYTF. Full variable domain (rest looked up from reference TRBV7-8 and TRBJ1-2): GAGVSQSPRYKVAKRGQDVALRCDPISGHVSLFWYQQALGQGPEFLTYFQNEAQLDKSGLPSDRFFAERPEGSVSTLKIQRTQQEDSAVYLCASSLDRDLGYTFGSGTRLTVV.

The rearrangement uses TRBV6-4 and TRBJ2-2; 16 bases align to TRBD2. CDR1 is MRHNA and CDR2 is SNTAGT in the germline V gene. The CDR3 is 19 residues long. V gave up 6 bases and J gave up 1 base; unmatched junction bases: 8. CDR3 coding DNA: TGTGCCAGCAGCCCCGGGACTAGCGGGGGGGCCTGGAACACCGGGGAGCTGTTTTTT. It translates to CASSPGTSGGAWNTGELFF.

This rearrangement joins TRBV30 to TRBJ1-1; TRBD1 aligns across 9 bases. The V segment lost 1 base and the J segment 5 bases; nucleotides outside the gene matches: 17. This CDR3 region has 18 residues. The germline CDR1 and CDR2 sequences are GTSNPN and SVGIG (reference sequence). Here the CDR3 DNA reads TGTGCCTGGAGTGCGACCGGGACAGGGTCAACTGGACTTACTGAAGCTTTCTTT. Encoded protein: CAWSATGTGSTGLTEAFF.

The CDR3 sequence is CASSQDSDGGYTF. The CDR3 DNA reads as TGCGCCAGCAGCCAAGATTCGGACGGTGGCTACACCTTC. The gene calls are TRBV4-3 and TRBJ1-2; D remains unclear. V lost 0 bases to trimming and J lost 7 bases, with 9 bases between them. Germline loops: CDR1 LGHNA, CDR2 YSLEER. The CDR3 loop spans 13 amino acids.

CDR3 sequence: CASSPGLAGGPYEQYF. The CDR3 DNA reads as TGTGCCAGCAGTCCGGGACTAGCGGGGGGGCCCTACGAGCAGTACTTC. The V and J genes are TRBV28 and TRBJ2-7; 16 nucleotides align to TRBD2. CDR1 is MDHEN and CDR2 is SYDVKM in the germline V gene. This CDR3 is 16 amino acids long. Losses at the gene ends were 5 bases for V and 2 bases for J; bases not matched to a gene: 3.

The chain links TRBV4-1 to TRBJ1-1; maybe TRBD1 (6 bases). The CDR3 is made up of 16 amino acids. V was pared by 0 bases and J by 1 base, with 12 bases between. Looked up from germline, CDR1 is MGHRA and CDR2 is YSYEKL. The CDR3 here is CASSQEFGRGNTEAFF. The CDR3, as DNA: TGCGCCAGCAGCCAAGAGTTTGGCAGGGGGAACACTGAAGCTTTCTTT.

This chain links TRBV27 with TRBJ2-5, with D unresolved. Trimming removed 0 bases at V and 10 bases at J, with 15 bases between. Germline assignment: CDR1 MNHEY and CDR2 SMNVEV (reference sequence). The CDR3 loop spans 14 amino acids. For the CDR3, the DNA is TGTGCCAGCAGTTTATCGATGGGGTTAGGAGACCAGTACTTC. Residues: CASSLSMGLGDQYF.

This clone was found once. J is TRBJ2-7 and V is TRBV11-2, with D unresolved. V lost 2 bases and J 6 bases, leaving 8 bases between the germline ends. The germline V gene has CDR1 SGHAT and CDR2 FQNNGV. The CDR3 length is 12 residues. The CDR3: CASSLKRTEQYF. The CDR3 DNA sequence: TGTGCCAGCAGCTTAAAGAGAACCGAGCAGTACTTC.

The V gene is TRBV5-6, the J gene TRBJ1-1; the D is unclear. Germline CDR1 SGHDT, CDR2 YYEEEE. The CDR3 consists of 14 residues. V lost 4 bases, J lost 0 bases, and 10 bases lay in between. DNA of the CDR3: TGTGCCAGCAGCCGGGTCCAGATGAACACTGAAGCTTTCTTT. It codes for CASSRVQMNTEAFF.

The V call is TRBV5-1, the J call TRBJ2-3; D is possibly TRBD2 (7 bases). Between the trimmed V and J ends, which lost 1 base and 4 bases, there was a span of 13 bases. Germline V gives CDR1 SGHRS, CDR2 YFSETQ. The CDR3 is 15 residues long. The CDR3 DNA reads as TGCGCCAGCAGCTTGATGGGGGGGCCGTCAGATACGCAGTATTTT. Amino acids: CASSLMGGPSDTQYF.

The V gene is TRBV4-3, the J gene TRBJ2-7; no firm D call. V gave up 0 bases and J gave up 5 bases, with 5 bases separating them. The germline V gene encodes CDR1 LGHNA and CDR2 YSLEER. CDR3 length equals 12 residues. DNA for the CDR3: TGCGCCAGCAGCCAAGAAGCCCACGAGCAGTACTTC. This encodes CASSQEAHEQYF.

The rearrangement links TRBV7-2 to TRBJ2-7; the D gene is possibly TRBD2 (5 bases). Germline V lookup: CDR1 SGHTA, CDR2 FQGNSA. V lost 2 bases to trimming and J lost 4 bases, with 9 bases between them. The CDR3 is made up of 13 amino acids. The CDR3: CASSLRGRYEQYF. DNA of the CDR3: TGTGCCAGCAGCTTAAGAGGGCGGTACGAGCAGTACTTC. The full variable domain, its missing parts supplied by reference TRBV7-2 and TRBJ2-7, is GAGVSQSPSNKVTEKGKDVELRCDPISGHTALYWYRQSLGQGLEFLIYFQGNSAPDKSGLPSDRFSAERTGGSVSTLTIQRTQQEDSAVYLCASSLRGRYEQYFGPGTRLTVT.

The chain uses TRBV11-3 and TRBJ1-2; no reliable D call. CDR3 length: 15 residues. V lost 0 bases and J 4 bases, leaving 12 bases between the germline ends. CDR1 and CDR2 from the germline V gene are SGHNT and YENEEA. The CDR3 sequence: CASSLEFRAPYGYTF. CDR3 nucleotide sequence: TGTGCCAGCAGCTTAGAGTTTCGAGCCCCCTATGGCTACACCTTC.